This is a list of T cell receptor beta chains from one sample in a study of blood T cell repertoires in COVID-19. The protocol was immunoSEQ multiplex PCR, while the TCRdb copy is restricted to in-frame clones and leaves out a portion. The table has about 270,000 clones, approximately 90% seen once. Input material: PBMCs or T cells enriched from blood (not recorded which). These TCRs come from a woman aged 18-29 years who had recovered from COVID-19. CDR3s include the opening cysteine and the closing phenylalanine or tryptophan. Each record gives: CDR3 DNA, CDR3 protein, D gene, clone size, CDR3 length, V gene, J gene. A D gene is named only where the DNA matches it firmly. Clone size, where shown, is once, few, many, or a class for clones that have expanded.

TGTGCCATCAGTGGCCTACCGGGACAGGGTTTTACACCCCGGACTGGGGCCAACGTCCTGACTTTC,CAISGLPGQGFTPRTGANVLTF,TRBD1,NA,22,TRBV10-3,TRBJ2-6
TGTGCCAGCAGGGGGACTAGCGGGGGGAATGAGCAGTTCTTC,CASRGTSGGNEQFF,TRBD2,NA,14,TRBV6-5,TRBJ2-1
TGCGCCAGCAGCGCACAGGGGGCGCGTCGCACCGGGGAGCTGTTTTTT,CASSAQGARRTGELFF,TRBD1,NA,16,TRBV5-1,TRBJ2-2
TGTGCCAGCGGGGCGGGGGGGCCTTACGAGCAGTACTTC,CASGAGGPYEQYF,TRBD2,NA,13,TRBV4-2,TRBJ2-7
TGCGCCAGCAGCTCGACTAGCGGGGGCTTCTCCTACGAGCAGTACTTC,CASSSTSGGFSYEQYF,TRBD2,NA,16,TRBV5-1,TRBJ2-7
TGCAGCGTTGCTCCAGGGGGCGATAATTCACCCCTCCACTTT,CSVAPGGDNSPLHF,TRBD1,NA,14,TRBV29-1,TRBJ1-6
TGTGCCAGCAGTCGGGACAGTTTCAATCAGCCCCAGCATTTT,CASSRDSFNQPQHF,TRBD1,NA,14,TRBV2,TRBJ1-5
TGTGCCAGCAGTTTTTCAGGGGGTATCACCGGGGAGCTGTTTTTT,CASSFSGGITGELFF,TRBD1,NA,15,TRBV28,TRBJ2-2
TGTGCCAGCAGTATAAGAGGACAGGGGAAGAATGGGGCCTACGAGCAGTACTTC,CASSIRGQGKNGAYEQYF,TRBD1,few,18,TRBV28,TRBJ2-7
TGTGCCAGCAGCCTAGTGGGGGCTTCTGGAAACACCATATATTTT,CASSLVGASGNTIYF,NA,NA,15,TRBV7-2,TRBJ1-3
TGTGCCAGCAGTAGAGACAGGGACCTACAGCCCCAGCATTTT,CASSRDRDLQPQHF,TRBD1,NA,14,TRBV6-5,TRBJ1-5
TGTGCCTGGAGTATACAGGGTCAGAGTCAGCCCCAGCATTTT,CAWSIQGQSQPQHF,NA,few,14,TRBV30,TRBJ1-5
TGTGCCAGCAGCGGGGGACCTATCGAATACTATGGCTACACCTTC,CASSGGPIEYYGYTF,NA,NA,15,TRBV6-5,TRBJ1-2
TGTGCCAGCAGCTCCACCGGGGGATGGCGAGGCTACACCTTC,CASSSTGGWRGYTF,NA,once,14,TRBV11-1,TRBJ1-2
TGTGCCAGCAGTGGGACAGGGGAGGTTGCGACTAATGAAAAACTGTTTTTT,CASSGTGEVATNEKLFF,TRBD1,once,17,TRBV2,TRBJ1-4
TGTGCCAGCAGCGTGCTACAGGCGTCTTATGGCTACACCTTC,CASSVLQASYGYTF,NA,NA,14,TRBV5-6,TRBJ1-2
TGTGCCAGCTCACCACCTAGCGGGAGCACAGATACGCAGTATTTT,CASSPPSGSTDTQYF,TRBD2,NA,15,TRBV18,TRBJ2-3
TGTGCCAGCAGTGATCAGGCAGGGAGGAACACCATATATTTT,CASSDQAGRNTIYF,NA,NA,14,TRBV6-1,TRBJ1-3
TGCGCCAGCAGCTTGTCCAGGACTAGCGGGCAAGTCAATGAGCAGTTCTTC,CASSLSRTSGQVNEQFF,TRBD2,NA,17,TRBV5-1,TRBJ2-1
TGCGCCAGCAGCCAAGCCGGGAGGAAGGGCTATGGCTACACCTTC,CASSQAGRKGYGYTF,NA,NA,15,TRBV4-1,TRBJ1-2
TGTGCCAGCTCACCCTCTGACAGGGGAGGTTCTGGAAACACCATATATTTT,CASSPSDRGGSGNTIYF,TRBD1,NA,17,TRBV18,TRBJ1-3
TGTGCCAGCAGTTACGCTAGCCCCGGGGAGCTGTTTTTT,CASSYASPGELFF,NA,NA,13,TRBV6-2/TRBV6-3,TRBJ2-2
TGTGCCAGCAGCTCCCCGACAGGGATCGCGAACACCGGGGAGCTGTTTTTT,CASSSPTGIANTGELFF,TRBD1,NA,17,TRBV5-4,TRBJ2-2
TGTGCCAGCAGTTACGGACAGGGGATCGCCACCTACGAGCAGTACTTC,CASSYGQGIATYEQYF,TRBD1,NA,16,TRBV6-5,TRBJ2-7
TGTGCCAGCAGTTGGGGAGCGTTTATGGATTCACCCCTCCACTTT,CASSWGAFMDSPLHF,NA,once,15,TRBV7-8,TRBJ1-6
TGTGCCAGCTCACCACCGAGACACACGAACACCGGGGAGCTGTTTTTT,CASSPPRHTNTGELFF,NA,NA,16,TRBV18,TRBJ2-2
TGTGCCACTGGACAGAAAGAGACCCAGTACTTC,CATGQKETQYF,NA,NA,11,TRBV24-1,TRBJ2-5
TGTGCCAGCAGTGAAGCGCTAGGGGGGGCAGCGGACACTGAAGCTTTCTTT,CASSEALGGAADTEAFF,NA,NA,17,TRBV6-1,TRBJ1-1
TGTGCCAGCAGCTTCCATGACAGGGGCGGCTACACCTTC,CASSFHDRGGYTF,TRBD1,NA,13,TRBV7-9,TRBJ1-2
TGTGCCAGCACTCGAGGGGGATACACCATATATTTT,CASTRGGYTIYF,NA,NA,12,TRBV6-4,TRBJ1-3
TGCGCCAGCAGCTGGGGGGGGCTGCAAGAGACCCAGTACTTC,CASSWGGLQETQYF,NA,NA,14,TRBV5-1,TRBJ2-5
TGTGCCAGCGTTAAAGGATCGGGATATGGCTACACCTTC,CASVKGSGYGYTF,NA,NA,13,TRBV12-3/TRBV12-4,TRBJ1-2
TGTGCCAGCAGCGAAACCGCGCAGGGGGGCTATGGCTACACCTTC,CASSETAQGGYGYTF,TRBD1,NA,15,TRBV28,TRBJ1-2
TGTGCCAGCCTATCTGATTATAATTCACCCCTCCACTTT,CASLSDYNSPLHF,NA,once,13,TRBV6-5,TRBJ1-6
TGTGCCAGCAGTGAGGAGAGGACATCCCAGCCCCAGCATTTT,CASSEERTSQPQHF,NA,NA,14,TRBV6-1,TRBJ1-5
TGCGCCAGCAGCTTAGATAGCGGGAGCTACGAGCAGTACTTC,CASSLDSGSYEQYF,TRBD2,NA,14,TRBV5-1,TRBJ2-7
TGTGCCAGCAGTTATACCGGGACAGGGGTTACTGAAGCTTTCTTT,CASSYTGTGVTEAFF,TRBD1,NA,15,TRBV6-5,TRBJ1-1
TGTGCAAGTCGCAACCTACAGGGGGTGGATAGCAATCAGCCCCAGCATTTT,CASRNLQGVDSNQPQHF,NA,NA,17,TRBV12-2,TRBJ1-5
TGCGCCAGCAGTGAGTTTGCGGGGGGCCAAGAGACCCAGTACTTC,CASSEFAGGQETQYF,TRBD2,NA,15,TRBV10-2,TRBJ2-5
TGTGCCAGCAGCCCGGGACAGGGTCACAATTCACCCCTCCACTTT,CASSPGQGHNSPLHF,TRBD1,NA,15,TRBV5-4,TRBJ1-6
TGCGCCAGCAGCTTGGGTTCTCGGGTGAATGAGCAGTTCTTC,CASSLGSRVNEQFF,NA,NA,14,TRBV5-1,TRBJ2-1
TGTGCCAGCAGTCCCACCCCGGGACTAGCCTACGAGCAGTACTTC,CASSPTPGLAYEQYF,TRBD2,NA,15,TRBV2,TRBJ2-7
TGTGCCAGCAGCTTGGAGGGGAACACTGAAGCTTTCTTT,CASSLEGNTEAFF,NA,NA,13,TRBV7-9,TRBJ1-1
TGTGCCAGCGGGACAGTCTCTTTGGATAACTATGGCTACACCTTC,CASGTVSLDNYGYTF,TRBD1,NA,15,TRBV11-2,TRBJ1-2
TGCGCCAGCAGCACCCAGGGGTCAACTAATGAAAAACTGTTTTTT,CASSTQGSTNEKLFF,NA,NA,15,TRBV5-1,TRBJ1-4
TGTGCCACCAGCCCCCAGAGGGACAGGCTTGCAACTAATGAAAAACTGTTTTTT,CATSPQRDRLATNEKLFF,TRBD1,NA,18,TRBV15,TRBJ1-4
TGTGCCAGCAGCATACCCCGACAGGGCCCACCCCTCCACTTT,CASSIPRQGPPLHF,TRBD1,NA,14,TRBV28,TRBJ1-6
TGCGCCAGCAGCATGCAAACAGGAGCGGGGAACTATGGCTACACCTTC,CASSMQTGAGNYGYTF,NA,few,16,TRBV5-1,TRBJ1-2
TGTGCCAGCAGCTCGGAGGCATGGGCCAAAAACATTCAGTACTTC,CASSSEAWAKNIQYF,NA,NA,15,TRBV11-2,TRBJ2-4
TGTGCCATCGGGGAAGGGATAGGACAGGGGCCCTACGAGCAGTACTTC,CAIGEGIGQGPYEQYF,TRBD1,NA,16,TRBV10-3,TRBJ2-7
TGTGCCAGCAGCCGGGGACTTAGGGACGGAAACACCATATATTTT,CASSRGLRDGNTIYF,NA,NA,15,TRBV6-5,TRBJ1-3
TGCGCCAGCAGCCAAAGACAGGGCCTGCACGAGCAGTACTTC,CASSQRQGLHEQYF,TRBD1,once,14,TRBV4-1,TRBJ2-7
TGTGCCAGCAGCCAGGGGACAGCCAACATTCAGTACTTC,CASSQGTANIQYF,TRBD1,NA,13,TRBV3-1/TRBV3-2,TRBJ2-4